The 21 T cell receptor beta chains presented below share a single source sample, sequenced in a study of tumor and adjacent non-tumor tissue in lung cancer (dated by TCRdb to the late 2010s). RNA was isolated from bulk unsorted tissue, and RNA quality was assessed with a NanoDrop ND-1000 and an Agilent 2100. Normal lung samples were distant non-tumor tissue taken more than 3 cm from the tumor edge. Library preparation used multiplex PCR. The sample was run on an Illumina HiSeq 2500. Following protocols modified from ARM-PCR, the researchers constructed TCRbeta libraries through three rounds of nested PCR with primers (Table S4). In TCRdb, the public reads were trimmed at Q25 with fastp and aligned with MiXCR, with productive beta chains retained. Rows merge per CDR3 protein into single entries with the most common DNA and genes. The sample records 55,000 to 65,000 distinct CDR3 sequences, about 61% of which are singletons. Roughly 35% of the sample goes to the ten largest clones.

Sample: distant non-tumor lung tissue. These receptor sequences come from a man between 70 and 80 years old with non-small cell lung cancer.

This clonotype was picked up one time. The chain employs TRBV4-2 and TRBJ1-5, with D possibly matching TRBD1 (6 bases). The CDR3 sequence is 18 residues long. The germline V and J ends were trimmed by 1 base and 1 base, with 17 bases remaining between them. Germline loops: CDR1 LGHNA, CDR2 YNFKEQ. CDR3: CASSQGRMQGKSNQPQHF. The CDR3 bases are TGTGCCAGCAGCCAAGGTAGGATGCAGGGGAAGAGCAATCAGCCCCAGCATTTT.

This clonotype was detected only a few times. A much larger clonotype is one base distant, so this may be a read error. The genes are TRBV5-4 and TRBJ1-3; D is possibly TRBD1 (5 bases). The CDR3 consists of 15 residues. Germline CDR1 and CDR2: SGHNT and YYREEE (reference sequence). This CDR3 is CASSRDSSSGDTIYF. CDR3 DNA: TGTGCCAGCAGCCGGGACTCTAGCTCTGGAGACACCATATATTTT.

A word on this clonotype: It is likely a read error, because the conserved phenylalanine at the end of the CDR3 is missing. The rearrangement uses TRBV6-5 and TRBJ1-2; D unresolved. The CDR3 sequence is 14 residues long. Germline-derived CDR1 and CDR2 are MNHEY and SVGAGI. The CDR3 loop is CASTRAGSGDGYTI. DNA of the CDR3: TGTGCCAGCACTAGGGCGGGGTCAGGAGATGGTTACACCATC.

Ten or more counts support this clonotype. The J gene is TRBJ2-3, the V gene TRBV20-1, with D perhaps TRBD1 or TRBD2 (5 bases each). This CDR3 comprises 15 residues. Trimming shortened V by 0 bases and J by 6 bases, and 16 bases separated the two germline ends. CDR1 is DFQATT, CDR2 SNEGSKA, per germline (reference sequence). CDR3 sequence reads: CSARDPRDPRDTQYF. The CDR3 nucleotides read TGCAGTGCTAGAGATCCCCGGGACCCTAGGGATACGCAGTATTTT.

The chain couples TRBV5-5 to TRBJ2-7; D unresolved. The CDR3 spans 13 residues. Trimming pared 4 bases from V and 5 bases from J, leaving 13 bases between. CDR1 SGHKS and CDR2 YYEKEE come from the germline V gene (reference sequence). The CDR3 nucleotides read TGTGCCAGCAGCCGGGCTGGAGTTGACGAGCAGTACTTC. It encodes CASSRAGVDEQYF.

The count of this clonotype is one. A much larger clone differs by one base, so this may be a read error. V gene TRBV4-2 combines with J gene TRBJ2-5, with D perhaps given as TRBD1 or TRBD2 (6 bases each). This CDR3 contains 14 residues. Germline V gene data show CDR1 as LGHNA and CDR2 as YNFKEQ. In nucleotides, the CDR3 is TGTGCCAGCAGCCGCGCCGGAGGGGGAGAGACCCAGTGCTTC. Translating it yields CASSRAGGGETQCF.

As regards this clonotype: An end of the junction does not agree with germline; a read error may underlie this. CDR3 nucleotides: TGCGCGAGCAGCAGACAGCTCACGAACACTGTAGCTTTCTTT. Translated, it gives CASSRQLTNTVAFF. The chain carries TRBV5-1 and TRBJ1-1, with a possible D match to TRBD1 (5 bases). Germline-derived CDR1 and CDR2 are SGHRS and YFSETQ. The CDR3 has 14 residues.

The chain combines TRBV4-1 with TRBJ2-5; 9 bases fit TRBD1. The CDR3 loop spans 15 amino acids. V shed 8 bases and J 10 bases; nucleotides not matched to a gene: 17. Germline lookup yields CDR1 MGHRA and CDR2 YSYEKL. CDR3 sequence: CASGEVRDRALIQYF. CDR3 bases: TGCGCCAGCGGCGAAGTCCGGGACAGGGCGTTGATCCAGTACTTC.

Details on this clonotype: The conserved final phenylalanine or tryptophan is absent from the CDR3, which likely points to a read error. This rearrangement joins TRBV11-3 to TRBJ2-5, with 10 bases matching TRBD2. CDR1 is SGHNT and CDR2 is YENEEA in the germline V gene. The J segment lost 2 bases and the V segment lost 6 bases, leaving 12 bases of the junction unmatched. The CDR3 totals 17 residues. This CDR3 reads CASSLGRLAGVQETQYL. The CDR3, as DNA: TGTGCCAGCAGTTTGGGGAGGCTAGCGGGAGTACAAGAGACCCAGTACCTC.

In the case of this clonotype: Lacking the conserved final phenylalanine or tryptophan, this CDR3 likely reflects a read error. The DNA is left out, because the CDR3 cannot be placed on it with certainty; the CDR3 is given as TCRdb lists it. The CDR3: CASSAYNGGKAAYEQHL. The chain uses TRBV5-1 and TRBJ2-7; the table gives TRBD1 as D, unverified against the DNA. Per the germline V gene, CDR1 is SGHRS and CDR2 is YFSETQ. The CDR3 contains 17 residues when both ends are counted.

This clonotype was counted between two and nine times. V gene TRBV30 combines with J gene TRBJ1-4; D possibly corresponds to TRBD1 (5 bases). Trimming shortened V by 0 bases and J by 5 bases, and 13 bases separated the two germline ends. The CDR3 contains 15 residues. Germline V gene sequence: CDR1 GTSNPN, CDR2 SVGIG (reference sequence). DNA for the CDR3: TGTGCCTGGAGTGTACAGGCAGGGAGGAATGAAAAACTGTTTTTT. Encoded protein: CAWSVQAGRNEKLFF.

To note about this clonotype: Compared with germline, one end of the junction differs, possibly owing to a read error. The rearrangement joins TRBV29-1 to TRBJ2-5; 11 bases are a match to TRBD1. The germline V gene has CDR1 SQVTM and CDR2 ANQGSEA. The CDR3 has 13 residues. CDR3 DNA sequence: TGCAGCGTTGGGACAGGGGGCAGAAAGACTCAGTACTTC. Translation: CSVGTGGRKTQYF.

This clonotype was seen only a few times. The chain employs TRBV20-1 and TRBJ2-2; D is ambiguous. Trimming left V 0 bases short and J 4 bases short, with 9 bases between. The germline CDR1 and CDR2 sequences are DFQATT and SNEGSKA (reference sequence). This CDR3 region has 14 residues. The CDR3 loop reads CSARDPQITGELFF. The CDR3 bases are TGCAGTGCTAGAGATCCGCAGATCACCGGGGAGCTGTTTTTT.

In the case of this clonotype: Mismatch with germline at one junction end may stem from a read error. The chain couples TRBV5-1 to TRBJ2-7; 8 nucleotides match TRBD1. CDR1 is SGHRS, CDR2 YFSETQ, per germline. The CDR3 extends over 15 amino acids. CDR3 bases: TGCGCCAGCAGCTTGGCCGGACAGGGTTCCTACGAGGAGTACTTC. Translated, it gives CASSLAGQGSYEEYF.

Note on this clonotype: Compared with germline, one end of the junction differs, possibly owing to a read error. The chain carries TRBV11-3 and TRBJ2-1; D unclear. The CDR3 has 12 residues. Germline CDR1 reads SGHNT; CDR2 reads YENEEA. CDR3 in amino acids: CTSSLVANEQFF. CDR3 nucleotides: TGTACCAGTAGCTTAGTAGCTAATGAGCAGTTCTTC.

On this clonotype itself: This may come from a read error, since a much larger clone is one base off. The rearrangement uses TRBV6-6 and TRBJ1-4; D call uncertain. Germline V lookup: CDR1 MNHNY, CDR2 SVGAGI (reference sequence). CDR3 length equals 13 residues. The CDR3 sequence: CASRHSTDEKLFF. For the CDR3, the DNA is TGTGCCAGCAGACACTCAACTGATGAAAAACTGTTTTTT.

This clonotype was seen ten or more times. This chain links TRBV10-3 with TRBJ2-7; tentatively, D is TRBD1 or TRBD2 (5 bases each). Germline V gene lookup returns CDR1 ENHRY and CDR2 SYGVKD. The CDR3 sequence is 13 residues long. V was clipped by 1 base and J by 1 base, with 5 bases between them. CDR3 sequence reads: CAISEWGSYEQYF. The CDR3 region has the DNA TGTGCCATCAGTGAGTGGGGGTCCTACGAGCAGTACTTC.

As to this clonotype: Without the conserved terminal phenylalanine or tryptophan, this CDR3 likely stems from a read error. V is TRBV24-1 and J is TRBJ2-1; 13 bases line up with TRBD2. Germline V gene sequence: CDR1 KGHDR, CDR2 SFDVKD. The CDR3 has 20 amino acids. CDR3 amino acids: CATSDYSTSGRSSSYNEQFL. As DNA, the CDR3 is TGTGCCACCAGTGATTACTCGACTAGCGGGAGGTCCAGCTCCTATAATGAGCAGTTCCTC.

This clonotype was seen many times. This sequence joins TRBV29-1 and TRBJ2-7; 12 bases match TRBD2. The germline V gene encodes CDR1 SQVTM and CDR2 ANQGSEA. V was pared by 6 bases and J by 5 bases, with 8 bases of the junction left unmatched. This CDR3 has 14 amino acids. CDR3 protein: CSVGGLAGFDEQYF. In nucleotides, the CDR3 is TGCAGCGTCGGCGGACTAGCGGGATTCGACGAGCAGTACTTC.

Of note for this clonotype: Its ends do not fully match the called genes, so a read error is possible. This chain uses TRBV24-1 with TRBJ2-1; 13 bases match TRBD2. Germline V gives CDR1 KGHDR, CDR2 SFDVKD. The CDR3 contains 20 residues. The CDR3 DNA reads TGTGCCACCAGTAATTACTCGACTAGCGGGAGGTCCAGCTCTTACAACGAGCAGTTCTTC. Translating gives CATSNYSTSGRSSSYNEQFF.

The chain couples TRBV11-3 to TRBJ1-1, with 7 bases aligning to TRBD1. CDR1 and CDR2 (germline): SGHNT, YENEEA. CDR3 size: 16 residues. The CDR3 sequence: CHSSRSGTDMNTEAFF. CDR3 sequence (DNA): TGTCACAGCAGCCGCAGCGGGACAGATATGAACACTGAAGCTTTCTTT.